This TCR beta chain was observed in a study of T cell repertoires in ileal Crohn's disease. The overall study: Operated complications were stricturing disease (approximately 61%) and penetrating disease (39%). About half of patients got postoperative therapy: 11 thiopurines, over 15 anti-TNF. Findings and limits, study-wide: Mucosal expansions were suggested to be mainly CD8 T cells. Every patient over 26.8% clonality showed endoscopic recurrence.

On this clone itself: Antigen specificity is unknown.

The assay was immunoSEQ multiplex PCR, and TCRdb's table has in-frame clones only and misses some. Among about 15,000 clones, around 78% were seen once, and the ten largest hold around 20%. Germline assignment: CDR1 KGHSH and CDR2 LQKENI. V lost 0 bases, J lost 8 bases, and 10 bases lay in between. The CDR3 extends over 13 amino acids. This chain uses TRBV18 with TRBJ1-2, with no clear D. What was sequenced was ileal tissue. This clonotype was sampled from an adult with Crohn's disease. The DNA of the CDR3 is TGTGCCAGCTCACCACCGGCGGGATCGGGCTACACCTTC. Translating gives CASSPPAGSGYTF.